These T cell receptor beta chains were read from a single sample in a study of STAT3 mutations in large granular lymphocyte leukemia. Repertoires were generated with immunoSEQ multiplex PCR, while TCRdb's copy carries only in-frame clones and drops some. This sample carries some 4,000 clones, 66% of them seen once, and the ten largest clones take roughly 77%. Sequenced: peripheral blood mononuclear cells. These receptors came from a man between 60 and 75 years old with T-cell large granular lymphocyte leukemia. Some clones in this sample may be carry-over from other donors' samples. Each CDR3 is given with its conserved first and last residue. Each record gives: J gene, V gene, D gene, clone size, CDR3 DNA, CDR3 protein. The D gene is left open where the match is weak. Expanded clones get a size class; other rows say once, few or many, or leave the size out.

TRBJ1-1 TRBV18 TRBD1 - TGTGCCAGCTCACAAAATGCAGGACAGGGAAAGGGAGCTTTCTTT CASSQNAGQGKGAFF
TRBJ2-7 TRBV5-1 - few TGCGCCAGCTCCGGAGGGGGTATCGAGCAGTACTTC CASSGGGIEQYF
TRBJ2-6 TRBV5-1 - few TGCGCCAGCAGCGTGAGCTCTGGGGCCAACGTCCTGACTTTC CASSVSSGANVLTF
TRBJ1-4 TRBV30 TRBD1 once TGTGCCTGGAGTGTAGGACAGGGGAATGAAAAACTGTTTTTT CAWSVGQGNEKLFF
TRBJ1-2 TRBV5-4 TRBD1 - TGTGCCAGCAGCCGGGGACAGGGGGCTAACTATGGCTACACCTTC CASSRGQGANYGYTF
TRBJ1-2 TRBV29-1 - - - CSVTSSWGMGTF
TRBJ1-5 TRBV5-1 - few TGCGCCAGCAGCTCTGGACAGATGGATCAGCCCCAGCATTTT CASSSGQMDQPQHF
TRBJ1-5 TRBV18 - - TGTGCCAGCTCCCCTCGGGGGGGAAACAATCAGCCCCAGCATTTT CASSPRGGNNQPQHF
TRBJ1-5 TRBV7-9 - once TGTGCCAGCAGCTCGCAGAATCAGCCCCAGCATTTT CASSSQNQPQHF
TRBJ1-1 TRBV29-1 - - TGCAGCGTTGTGGGTACTGAAGCTTTCTTT CSVVGTEAFF
TRBJ2-6 TRBV6-1 - few TGTGCCAGCAGTGAAATTTCCTCTGGGGCCAACGTCCTGACTTTC CASSEISSGANVLTF
TRBJ1-2 TRBV18 TRBD1 - TGTGCCAGCTCACCGGACAGGGGACACTATGGCTACACCTTC CASSPDRGHYGYTF
TRBJ1-5 TRBV18 - - TGTGCCAGCTCACCCCGACACCTGGCGGTCAAGCAGCCCCAGCATTTT CASSPRHLAVKQPQHF
TRBJ1-6 TRBV5-1 - - TGCGCCAGCAGCTTGTTCTTCGGTTCACCCCTCCACTTT CASSLFFGSPLHF
TRBJ1-6 TRBV30 TRBD1 few TGTGCCTGGAGTGGACAGGGTCCAGGGAATTCACCCCTCCACTTT CAWSGQGPGNSPLHF
TRBJ1-2 TRBV5-1 - few TGCGCCAGCAGCTTGGCCGTTGGGACGAACTATGGCTACACCTTC CASSLAVGTNYGYTF
TRBJ2-3 TRBV5-1 - - TGCGCCAGCAGCTTAGGAATTCTGGGCACAGATACGCAGTATTTT CASSLGILGTDTQYF
TRBJ1-2 TRBV7-9 - few TGTGCCAGCAGCCCCGATGATTTTGCCTACACCTTC CASSPDDFAYTF
TRBJ1-1 TRBV5-1 - - TGCGCCAGCATCTTGGGCACCCATGGGAACACTGAAGCTTTCTTT CASILGTHGNTEAFF
TRBJ2-3 TRBV5-1 - - TGCGCCAGCAGCTTTTCCAGAAGATGGTTCACAGATACGCAGTATTTT CASSFSRRWFTDTQYF
TRBJ2-5 TRBV29-1 - - TGCAGCGTTGAGGTGGGATCAGAGACCCAGTACTTC CSVEVGSETQYF
TRBJ1-3 TRBV23-1 - - TGCGCCAGCCGCCACCAGTTAGGGGTTGGAAACACCATATATTTT CASRHQLGVGNTIYF
TRBJ1-1 TRBV7-9 - - TGTGCCAGCCACCGACAGGCGAATTCCGAAGCTTTCTTT CASHRQANSEAFF
TRBJ1-2 TRBV5-1 - few TGCGCCAGCAGCTTGGGTGGCGCCTATGGCTACACCTTC CASSLGGAYGYTF
TRBJ1-2 TRBV27 - - TGTGCCAGCAGTTTGGGACGGAACTCTAACTATGGCTACACCTTC CASSLGRNSNYGYTF
TRBJ2-5 TRBV30 - - TGTGCCTGGAGTGAAGGACTGGGCACGTGGACCCAGTACTTC CAWSEGLGTWTQYF
TRBJ1-4 TRBV5-1 - medium-sized TGCGCCAGCAGCTTGGACTACGGAAGACTGTTTTTT CASSLDYGRLFF
TRBJ2-3 TRBV18 - once TGTGCCAGCTCACCACGGACGGGGGCGTCGGATACGCAGTATTTT CASSPRTGASDTQYF
TRBJ1-2 TRBV6-6 - - TGTGCCAGCAGGGACGGGCAGCCACCTAACTATGGCTACACCTTC CASRDGQPPNYGYTF
TRBJ2-1 TRBV15 - few TGTGCCACCAGCAGAGAGCTAAGCTCCTACAATGAGCAGTTCTTC CATSRELSSYNEQFF
TRBJ2-4 TRBV6-1 - - TGTGCCAGCAGTGATTCGGCGGGGACGGACATTCAGTACTTC CASSDSAGTDIQYF
TRBJ2-7 TRBV20-1 - - TGCAGTGTAACGGGCCCCTACGAGCAGTACTTC CSVTGPYEQYF
TRBJ2-1 TRBV10-3 TRBD2 - TGTGCCATCAGTGAGGCGGGACTAGCGGCCGGTGATGAGCAGTTCTTC CAISEAGLAAGDEQFF
TRBJ1-1 TRBV11-2 - - TGTGCCAGCAGCGCGGGGATCACTGAAGCTTTCTTT CASSAGITEAFF
TRBJ2-3 TRBV30 TRBD1 - TGTGCCTGGAGCTTTACAGGGGGCGGGAATACGCAGTATTTT CAWSFTGGGNTQYF
TRBJ2-1 TRBV7-2 - - TGTGCCAGCAGCTTAACGGCGACCTCAAGCGGTGAGCAGTTCTTC CASSLTATSSGEQFF
TRBJ2-1 TRBV19 - - TGTGCCAGTAGTTATGGCGACTACAATGAGCAGTTCTTC CASSYGDYNEQFF
TRBJ2-6 TRBV7-9 - - TGTGCCAGCAGCTTTCCGGACGGGTCCATCTCTGGGGCCAACGTCCTGACTTTC CASSFPDGSISGANVLTF
TRBJ2-7 TRBV15 - medium-sized TGTGCCACCAGCAGAGACGGGTACGAAGACGAGCAGTACTTC CATSRDGYEDEQYF
TRBJ1-5 TRBV18 - few TGTGCCAGCTCACCACACGACAATCAGCCCCAGCATTTT CASSPHDNQPQHF
TRBJ2-7 TRBV9 - - TGTGCCAGCAGCGTCCGGGCTGGCTCCTACGAGCAGTACTTC CASSVRAGSYEQYF
TRBJ2-3 TRBV5-4 - - TGTGCCAGCAGCCCCGCCCCAGATACGCAGTATTTT CASSPAPDTQYF
TRBJ2-3 TRBV10-2 - - TGCGCCAGCAGCACGGTCGGGGGCACAGATACGCAGTATTTT CASSTVGGTDTQYF
TRBJ2-7 TRBV6-6 - - TGTGCCAGCAGAGCAGGGCCCCCCTACGAGCAGTACTTC CASRAGPPYEQYF
TRBJ1-1 TRBV6-5 - - TGTGCCAGCAGTTTTGGCACTGAAGCTTTCTTT CASSFGTEAFF
TRBJ2-7 TRBV6-5 TRBD2 - TGTGCCAGCACAAGTAGCGGGGAGTACGAGCAGTACTTC CASTSSGEYEQYF
TRBJ2-1 TRBV30 - - TGTGCCTGGAGTGGGTCCGGAAATGAGCAGTTCTTC CAWSGSGNEQFF
TRBJ2-4 TRBV27 - - TGTGCCAGCAGTAGGAGGGGGGTCGGAAACATTCAGTACTTC CASSRRGVGNIQYF
TRBJ1-6 TRBV2 - - TGTGCCAGCAGTCCACAGGGTGAGAATTCACCCCTCCACTTT CASSPQGENSPLHF
TRBJ2-2 TRBV30 - - TGTGCCTGGAGATACGGCGGGGAGCTGTTTTTT CAWRYGGELFF
TRBJ1-1 TRBV7-9 - - TGTGCCAGCAGCTTAGCCTTTCAAAGGTCGAGAGCTTTCTTT CASSLAFQRSRAFF